The TCR beta chain described here comes from a study of blood T cell repertoires in COVID-19. Study context: Acute-phase and convalescent COVID-19 samples originated in the United States, Italy and Spain.

The repertoire was sequenced with immunoSEQ multiplex PCR; TCRdb's copy has only in-frame clones and lacks some. The data contain fewer than 200,000 clones, 70% to 90% of them singletons. CDR3 length equals 11 residues. V dropped 7 bases and J dropped 1 base, with 4 bases sitting between them. In germline, CDR1 is MNHEY, CDR2 SVGAGI. Material: peripheral blood. The chain is built from TRBV6-5 and TRBJ1-1; D gene uncertain. This receptor was taken from a woman older than 75 with acute or convalescent COVID-19. In DNA, the CDR3 is TGTGCCAGCACCCAGAACACTGAAGCTTTCTTT. It codes for CASTQNTEAFF.